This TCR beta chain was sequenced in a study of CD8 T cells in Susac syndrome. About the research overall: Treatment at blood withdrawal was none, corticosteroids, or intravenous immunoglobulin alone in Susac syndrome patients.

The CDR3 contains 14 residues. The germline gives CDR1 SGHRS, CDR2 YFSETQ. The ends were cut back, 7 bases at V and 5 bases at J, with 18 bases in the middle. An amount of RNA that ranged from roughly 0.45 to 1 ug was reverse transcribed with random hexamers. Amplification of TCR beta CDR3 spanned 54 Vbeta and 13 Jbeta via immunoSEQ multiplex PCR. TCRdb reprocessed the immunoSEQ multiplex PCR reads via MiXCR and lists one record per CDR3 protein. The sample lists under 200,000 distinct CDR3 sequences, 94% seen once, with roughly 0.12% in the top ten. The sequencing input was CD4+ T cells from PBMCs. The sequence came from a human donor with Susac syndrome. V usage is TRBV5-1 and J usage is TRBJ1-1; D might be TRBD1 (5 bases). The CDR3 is CASESGGRGTEAFF. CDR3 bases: TGCGCCAGCGAATCGGGGGGTCGGGGGACTGAAGCTTTCTTT.